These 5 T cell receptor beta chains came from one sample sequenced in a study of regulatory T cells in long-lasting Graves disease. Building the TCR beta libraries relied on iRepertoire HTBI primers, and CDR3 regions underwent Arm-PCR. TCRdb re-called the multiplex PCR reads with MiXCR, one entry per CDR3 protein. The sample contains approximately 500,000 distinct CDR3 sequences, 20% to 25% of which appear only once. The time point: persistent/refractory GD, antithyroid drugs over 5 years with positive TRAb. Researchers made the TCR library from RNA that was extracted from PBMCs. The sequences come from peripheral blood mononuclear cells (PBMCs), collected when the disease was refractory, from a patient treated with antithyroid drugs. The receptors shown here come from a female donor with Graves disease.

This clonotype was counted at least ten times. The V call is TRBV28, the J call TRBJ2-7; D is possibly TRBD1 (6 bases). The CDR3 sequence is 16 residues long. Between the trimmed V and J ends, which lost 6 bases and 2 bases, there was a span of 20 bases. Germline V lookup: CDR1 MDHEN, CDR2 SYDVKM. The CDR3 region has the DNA TGTGCCAGCAGCCGACCGGACAGACTCAAGCCCTACGAGCAGTACTTC. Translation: CASSRPDRLKPYEQYF.

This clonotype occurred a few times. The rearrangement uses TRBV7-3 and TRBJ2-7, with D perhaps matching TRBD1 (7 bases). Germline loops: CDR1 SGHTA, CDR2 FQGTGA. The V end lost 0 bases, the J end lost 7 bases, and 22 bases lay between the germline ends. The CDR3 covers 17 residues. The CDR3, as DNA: TGTGCCAGCAGCTTAACCCACAAGACAGGGCGGGAAGGGGAGCAGTACTTC. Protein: CASSLTHKTGREGEQYF.

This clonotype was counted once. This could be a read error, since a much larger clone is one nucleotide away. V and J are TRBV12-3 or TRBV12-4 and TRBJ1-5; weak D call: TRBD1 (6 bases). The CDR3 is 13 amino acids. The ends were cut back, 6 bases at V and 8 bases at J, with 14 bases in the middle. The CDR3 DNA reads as TGTGCCAGCAGACGGGACATCCAGGAGCCCCAGCATTTT. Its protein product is CASRRDIQEPQHF.

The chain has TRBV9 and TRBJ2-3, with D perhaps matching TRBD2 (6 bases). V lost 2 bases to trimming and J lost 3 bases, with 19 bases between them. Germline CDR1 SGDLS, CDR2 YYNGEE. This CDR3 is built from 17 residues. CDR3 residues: CASSVRHWRGKTDTQYF. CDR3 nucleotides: TGTGCCAGCAGCGTGCGACACTGGCGGGGTAAGACAGATACGCAGTATTTT.

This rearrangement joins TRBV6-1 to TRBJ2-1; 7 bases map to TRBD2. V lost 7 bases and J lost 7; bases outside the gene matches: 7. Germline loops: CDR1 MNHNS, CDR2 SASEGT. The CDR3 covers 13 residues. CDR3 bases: TGTGCCAGCAACCAAGGACTAGTTAATGAGCAGTTCTTC. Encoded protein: CASNQGLVNEQFF.